The 4 T cell receptor beta chains below all came from one sample that was sequenced in a study of cytomegalovirus exposure and HLA in healthy donors. In the PCR, 60 Vbeta and 13 Jbeta primers were used. Libraries were prepared by immunoSEQ multiplex PCR; TCRdb keeps only in-frame clonotypes and omits some of them. There are around 180,000 clones in the sample; 84% occur only once, and 4.8% lies in the top ten. Material for sequencing was PBMCs. The receptors were gathered from a man between 18 and 29 years old in good health and CMV-seronegative.

J is TRBJ2-4 and V is TRBV7-2; D may be TRBD1 (6 bases). CDR3 length: 15 residues. V shed 5 bases and J shed 1 base, with 12 bases lying between them. From germline, CDR1 is SGHTA and CDR2 FQGNSA. CDR3 coding DNA: TGTGCCAGCAGCCCCAGGGGTGCGGCCAAAAACATTCAGTACTTC. The encoded protein is CASSPRGAAKNIQYF.

The chain links TRBV28 to TRBJ2-2; TRBD1 matches at 10 bases. CDR1 is MDHEN, CDR2 SYDVKM, per germline. The CDR3 length is 13 residues. With 6 bases clipped from V and 7 bases from J, the junction kept 2 bases outside the gene matches. Here the CDR3 reads CASRTGGVGELFF. The CDR3 coding sequence is TGTGCCAGCAGGACAGGGGGCGTCGGGGAGCTGTTTTTT.

In its sample, this clone was seen once. This chain connects TRBV27 to TRBJ1-1; D gene uncertain. Trimming shortened V by 1 base and J by 0 bases, and 9 bases separated the two germline ends. Per the germline V gene, CDR1 is MNHEY and CDR2 is SMNVEV (reference sequence). This CDR3 region has 15 residues. DNA for the CDR3: TGTGCCAGCAGTTTATATCGGGGTATGAACACTGAAGCTTTCTTT. Translation: CASSLYRGMNTEAFF.

CDR3 protein: CASSEGLGGTGNNSPLHF. The CDR3 DNA follows: TGTGCCAGCAGTGAAGGTCTCGGGGGGACAGGGAATAATTCACCCCTCCACTTT. The chain carries TRBV6-1 and TRBJ1-6; 9 nucleotides agree with TRBD1. Trimming took 1 base from V and 5 from J; bases not matched to a gene: 9. The germline V gene encodes CDR1 MNHNS and CDR2 SASEGT. CDR3 length: 18 residues.